These T cell receptor beta chains were read from a single sample in a study of cytomegalovirus exposure and HLA in healthy donors. Measured with immunoSEQ multiplex PCR; TCRdb has only the in-frame clones, and not every one. This listing includes about 130,000 clones. The specimen sequenced was PBMCs. Receptors were obtained from a woman aged 40 to 55 in good health and CMV-seropositive. Both conserved end residues are part of each CDR3. D genes are given only for firm matches. Not all rows give a size; the values are once, few, many and, for expanded clones, a class.

v_call	clone_size	j_call	d_call	cdr3_aa	cdr3_nt
TRBV5-1	.	TRBJ1-1	.	CASSLGFGAPEAFF	TGCGCCAGCAGCTTGGGATTTGGGGCACCTGAAGCTTTCTTT
TRBV7-9	.	TRBJ1-1	TRBD1	CASSSYRGDTEAFF	TGTGCCAGCAGCTCTTACAGGGGAGACACTGAAGCTTTCTTT
TRBV2	.	TRBJ2-5	.	CASSSLAIQETQYF	TGTGCCAGCAGTAGCTTAGCGATACAAGAGACCCAGTACTTC
TRBV27	.	TRBJ1-2	TRBD1	CASSLDRGRSYGYTF	TGTGCCAGCAGTTTGGACAGGGGAAGGAGCTATGGCTACACCTTC
TRBV30	.	TRBJ1-6	TRBD1	CAWSVPQGTNSPLHF	TGTGCCTGGAGTGTACCACAGGGGACTAATTCACCCCTCCACTTT
TRBV30	.	TRBJ2-3	.	CAWRGSSPDTQYF	TGTGCCTGGAGGGGGAGCTCTCCAGATACGCAGTATTTT
TRBV7-7	.	TRBJ2-1	.	CASSFGAASYNEQFF	TGTGCCAGCAGCTTCGGCGCGGCCTCCTACAATGAGCAGTTCTTC
TRBV5-8	.	TRBJ1-1	TRBD1	CASSDLDREVLEAFF	TGTGCCAGCAGCGATTTGGACAGGGAAGTTCTTGAAGCTTTCTTT
TRBV18	.	TRBJ1-1	.	CASSPLNARGRAEAFF	TGTGCCAGCTCACCACTTAATGCCCGGGGAAGGGCTGAAGCTTTCTTT
TRBV6-5	.	TRBJ2-5	TRBD1	CASRQDRDNQETQYF	TGTGCCAGCAGACAGGACAGGGATAACCAAGAGACCCAGTACTTC
TRBV21-1	.	TRBJ2-2	.	CASRQAGGPETGELFF	TGTGCCAGCAGGCAAGCGGGAGGGCCTGAAACCGGGGAGCTGTTTTTT
TRBV6-5	.	TRBJ2-7	.	CASSYNTGSYEQYF	TGTGCCAGCAGTTACAATACAGGGAGCTACGAGCAGTACTTC
TRBV15	.	TRBJ1-4	.	CATSMHRASEKLFF	TGTGCCACCAGCATGCACAGGGCGAGTGAAAAACTGTTTTTT
TRBV6-6	.	TRBJ2-3	TRBD2	CASRQTSGSTDTQYF	TGTGCCAGCAGGCAGACTAGCGGGAGCACAGATACGCAGTATTTT
TRBV27	.	TRBJ1-4	.	CASSWRPASNEKLFF	TGTGCCAGCAGTTGGCGGCCAGCTAGTAATGAAAAACTGTTTTTT
TRBV19	.	TRBJ2-5	TRBD1	CASSRPGQGQETQYF	TGTGCCAGTAGTCGGCCCGGACAGGGTCAAGAGACCCAGTACTTC
TRBV4-1	.	TRBJ2-1	TRBD2	CASSQVPSGNNEQFF	TGCGCCAGCAGCCAAGTACCTAGCGGGAACAATGAGCAGTTCTTC
TRBV11-2	.	TRBJ1-1	.	CASSLQGTEAFF	TGTGCCAGCAGCTTACAGGGCACTGAAGCTTTCTTT
TRBV7-2	.	TRBJ2-7	.	CASSLAPGHEQYF	TGTGCCAGCAGCTTAGCCCCTGGCCACGAGCAGTACTTC
TRBV28	.	TRBJ2-7	.	CASIGRVGSYEQYF	TGTGCCAGCATTGGTCGGGTGGGCTCCTACGAGCAGTACTTC
TRBV7-2	.	TRBJ1-2	.	CASSPPTVRGYGYTF	TGTGCCAGCAGCCCCCCGACGGTCAGGGGCTATGGCTACACCTTC
TRBV5-1	.	TRBJ2-7	TRBD2	CASSPNSGTYYEQYF	TGCGCCAGCAGCCCGAATAGCGGGACCTACTACGAGCAGTACTTC
TRBV5-8	.	TRBJ1-5	.	CASSLKLRGSRGNQPQHF	TGTGCCAGCAGCTTGAAACTTCGAGGGTCGAGGGGCAATCAGCCCCAGCATTTT
TRBV29-1	.	TRBJ2-1	TRBD2	CSVRTSGNNEQFF	TGCAGCGTCCGGACTAGCGGAAACAATGAGCAGTTCTTC
TRBV5-1	.	TRBJ2-1	TRBD2	CASSSTGTSGYNEQFF	TGCGCCAGCAGCTCCACCGGGACTAGCGGGTACAATGAGCAGTTCTTC
TRBV5-6	.	TRBJ2-7	TRBD2	CASSRRTVFAGLASYEQYF	TGTGCCAGCAGCCGCAGGACCGTCTTTGCAGGACTAGCATCCTACGAGCAGTACTTC
TRBV7-9	.	TRBJ2-7	.	CASSLGGDEQYF	TGTGCCAGCAGCTTAGGGGGGGACGAGCAGTACTTC
TRBV7-9	.	TRBJ2-3	.	CASRVGGNEADTQYF	TGTGCCAGCAGGGTAGGAGGGAACGAGGCAGATACGCAGTATTTT
TRBV2	.	TRBJ2-1	TRBD2	CASSAGLGPYNEQFF	TGTGCCAGCAGTGCCGGACTAGGTCCCTACAATGAGCAGTTCTTC
TRBV28	.	TRBJ1-3	.	CASSPQYYSGNTIYF	TGTGCCAGCAGTCCCCAGTACTACTCTGGAAACACCATATATTTT
TRBV6-1	.	TRBJ1-2	.	CASSEGANNYGYTF	TGTGCCAGCAGTGAAGGGGCGAATAACTATGGCTACACCTTC
TRBV7-3	.	TRBJ2-7	TRBD1	CASSLYRDRGHEQYF	TGTGCCAGCAGCCTCTACCGGGACAGGGGCCACGAGCAGTACTTC
TRBV28	.	TRBJ1-3	.	CASSLWARGSGNTIYF	TGTGCCAGCAGTTTATGGGCCAGGGGATCTGGAAACACCATATATTTT
TRBV5-4	.	TRBJ2-3	TRBD2	CASRSSGRAADTQYF	TGTGCCAGCAGGTCTAGCGGGAGGGCCGCAGATACGCAGTATTTT
TRBV9	.	TRBJ2-5	TRBD2	CASSPRTSAQETQYF	TGTGCCAGCAGCCCCCGGACTAGCGCACAAGAGACCCAGTACTTC
TRBV6-5	.	TRBJ2-7	.	CASSYSRAYEQYF	TGTGCCAGCAGTTACTCGAGAGCCTACGAGCAGTACTTC
TRBV10-3	.	TRBJ2-7	.	CAISETLYSYEQYF	TGTGCCATCAGTGAGACGCTCTACAGTTACGAGCAGTACTTC
TRBV19	medium-sized	TRBJ1-4	TRBD1	CASSFSPTQGAAKLFF	TGTGCCAGTAGTTTCTCACCTACTCAGGGGGCGGCTAAACTGTTTTTT
TRBV5-1	.	TRBJ2-5	TRBD1	CASSSGQGAGETQYF	TGCGCCAGCAGCTCGGGACAGGGGGCGGGAGAGACCCAGTACTTC
TRBV29-1	.	TRBJ1-2	.	CSGRDSNYGYTF	TGCAGCGGCCGGGACTCTAACTATGGCTACACCTTC
TRBV5-8	.	TRBJ1-3	.	CASTLQGMSGNTIYF	TGTGCCAGCACTCTTCAGGGAATGTCTGGAAACACCATATATTTT
TRBV27	.	TRBJ1-5	TRBD1	CASIVGQGVFNSNQPQHF	TGTGCCAGCATCGTCGGACAGGGGGTATTCAATAGCAATCAGCCCCAGCATTTT
TRBV5-1	.	TRBJ1-4	TRBD1	CASSLSPGRVPGQVNEKLFF	TGCGCCAGCAGCTTGTCGCCAGGGCGCGTCCCGGGACAGGTGAATGAAAAACTGTTTTTT
TRBV11-2	.	TRBJ2-2	TRBD2	CASSSLKASGSIKAGELFF	TGTGCCAGCAGCTCCTTGAAGGCTAGCGGGAGTATAAAGGCCGGGGAGCTGTTTTTT
TRBV5-4	.	TRBJ2-3	.	CASSLRVAVNTDTQYF	TGTGCCAGCAGCTTGCGGGTAGCCGTCAACACAGATACGCAGTATTTT
TRBV5-5	.	TRBJ2-7	TRBD1	CASSLGGQHDEQYF	TGTGCCAGCAGCTTGGGGGGACAGCACGACGAGCAGTACTTC
TRBV15	.	TRBJ1-1	.	CATSRDGSGAFF	TGTGCCACCAGCAGAGATGGCTCCGGGGCTTTCTTT
TRBV5-5	.	TRBJ1-4	.	CASSLRGPENNEKLFF	TGTGCCAGCAGCTTGAGAGGTCCGGAAAATAATGAAAAACTGTTTTTT
TRBV19	.	TRBJ1-5	.	CASLPPGASNQPQHF	TGTGCCAGTCTCCCCCCAGGGGCAAGCAATCAGCCCCAGCATTTT
TRBV7-9	.	TRBJ2-3	.	CASSLALEFQGTDTQYF	TGTGCCAGCAGCTTAGCCCTTGAATTTCAGGGCACAGATACGCAGTATTTT
TRBV10-1	.	TRBJ1-1	.	CASSRPFPEAFF	TGCGCCAGCAGTCGTCCCTTCCCTGAAGCTTTCTTT
TRBV19	.	TRBJ2-6	.	CASSMASGANVLTF	TGTGCCAGTAGTATGGCATCTGGGGCCAACGTCCTGACTTTC
TRBV4-2	.	TRBJ2-4	TRBD2	CASSQEGGSGSGLGIQYF	TGTGCCAGCAGCCAAGAAGGTGGTAGCGGGAGTGGTTTAGGCATTCAGTACTTC
TRBV7-9	.	TRBJ1-5	.	CASSLGPHNSDQPQHF	TGTGCCAGCAGCTTAGGCCCCCATAACAGTGATCAGCCCCAGCATTTT
TRBV7-2	.	TRBJ2-3	TRBD2	CASSLGLADTDTQYF	TGTGCCAGCAGCCTTGGACTAGCGGACACAGATACGCAGTATTTT